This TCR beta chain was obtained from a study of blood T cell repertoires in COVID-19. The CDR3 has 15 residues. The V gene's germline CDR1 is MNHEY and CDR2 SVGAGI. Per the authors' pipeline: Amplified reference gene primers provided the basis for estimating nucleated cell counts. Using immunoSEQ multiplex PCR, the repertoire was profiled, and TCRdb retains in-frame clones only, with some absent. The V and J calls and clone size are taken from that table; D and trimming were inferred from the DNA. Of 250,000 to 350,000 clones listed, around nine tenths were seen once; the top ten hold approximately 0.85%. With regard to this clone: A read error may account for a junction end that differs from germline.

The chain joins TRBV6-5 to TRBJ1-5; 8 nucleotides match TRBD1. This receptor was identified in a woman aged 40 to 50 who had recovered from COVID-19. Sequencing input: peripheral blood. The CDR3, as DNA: TGTGCCAGCAGTGACTCAGGGGGCGTCAATCAGCCCCAGCATTTT. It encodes CASSDSGGVNQPQHF.